This entry is about one T cell receptor (beta chain). The sample belongs to a study of control samples from healthy donors and cancer patients. With V trimmed by 4 bases and J by 6 bases, 2 bases remained unmatched. Germline CDR1 is MRHNA and CDR2 is SNTAGT. This CDR3 spans 14 amino acids. Clones were sequenced by immunoSEQ multiplex PCR, and TCRdb holds only the in-frame ones, with some missing. Of approximately 79,000 clones listed, about 91% are singletons. Sample: blood. The chain has TRBV6-4 and TRBJ2-3, with 12 bases matching TRBD2. The sequence was obtained from a man in his forties or fifties in good health. The CDR3: CASSASGGADTQYF. CDR3 bases: TGTGCCAGCAGTGCTAGCGGGGGGGCCGATACGCAGTATTTT.